This T cell receptor beta chain stems from a study of T cell changes during pregnancy in multiple sclerosis (dated by TCRdb to the late 2010s). The study in broad terms: Changes in the T cell repertoire over the course of pregnancy were examined in this study in women with multiple sclerosis.

In regard to this clone: What this receptor recognizes is not known. No much larger clonotype is one base removed from it; base qualities were not supplied.

The CDR3 holds 13 amino acids from the cysteine to the phenylalanine. The sequence is cut down to CDR3 DNA, 39 bases in frame from base 1. Via the germline V gene, CDR1 is ENHRY and CDR2 SYGVKD. V was cut back by 9 bases and J by 5 bases, leaving a gap of 16 bases between them. Library preparation employed the immunoSEQ multiplex PCR assay. TCRdb retrieved this table from immuneACCESS and kept in-frame rearrangements only. Not all clones are present; in checked studies, unresolved V genes account for under half, and no reason is known for the remainder. The table for this sample lists roughly 30,000 clones; around 88% of them were counted only once. The top ten clonotypes cover approximately 0.69% of the sample.

This clonotype was obtained from a female donor in good health, enrolled as a control in a pregnancy study. Here the sequenced sample was CD4+ T cells from peripheral blood mononuclear cells, taken in the first trimester of pregnancy. Rearrangement joined TRBV10-3 to TRBJ1-2; the D segment could be TRBD1, given 6 matching bases. The DNA reads as follows: TGTGCCATATGGACAGCCGCAAAATATGGCTACACCTTC. This sequence encodes CAIWTAAKYGYTF.